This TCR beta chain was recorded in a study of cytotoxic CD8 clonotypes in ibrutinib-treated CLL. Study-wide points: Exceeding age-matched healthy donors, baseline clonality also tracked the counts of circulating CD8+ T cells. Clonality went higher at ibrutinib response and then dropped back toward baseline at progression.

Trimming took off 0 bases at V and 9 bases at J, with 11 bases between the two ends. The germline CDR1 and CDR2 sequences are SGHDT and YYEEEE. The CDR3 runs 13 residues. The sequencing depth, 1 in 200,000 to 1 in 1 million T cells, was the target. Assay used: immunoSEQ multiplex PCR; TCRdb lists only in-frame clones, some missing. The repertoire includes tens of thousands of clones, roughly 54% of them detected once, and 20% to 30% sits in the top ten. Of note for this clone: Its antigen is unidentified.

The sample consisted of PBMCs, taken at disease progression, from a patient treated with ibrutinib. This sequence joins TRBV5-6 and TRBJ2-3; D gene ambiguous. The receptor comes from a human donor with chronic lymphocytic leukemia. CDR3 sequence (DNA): TGTGCCAGCAGCTTGGGAGGATTCAAGACGCAGTATTTT. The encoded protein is CASSLGGFKTQYF.